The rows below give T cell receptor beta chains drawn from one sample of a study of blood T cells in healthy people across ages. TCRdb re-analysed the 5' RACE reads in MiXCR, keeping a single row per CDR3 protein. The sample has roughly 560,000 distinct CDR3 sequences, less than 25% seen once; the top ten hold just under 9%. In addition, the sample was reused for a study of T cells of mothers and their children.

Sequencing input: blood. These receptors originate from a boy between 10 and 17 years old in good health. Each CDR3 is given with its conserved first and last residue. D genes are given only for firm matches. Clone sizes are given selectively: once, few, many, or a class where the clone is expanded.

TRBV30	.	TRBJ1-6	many	CAWSVGGSYNSPLHF	TGTGCCTGGAGTGTAGGGGGCTCCTATAATTCACCCCTCCACTTT
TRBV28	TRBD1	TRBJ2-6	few	CASSEGGAVNVLTF	TGTGCCAGCAGTGAAGGGGGCGCGGTCAACGTCCTGACTTTC
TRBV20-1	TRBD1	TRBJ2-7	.	CSAGQGVAYEQYF	TGCAGTGCTGGACAGGGGGTAGCCTACGAGCAGTACTTC
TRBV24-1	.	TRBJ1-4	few	CATSDGRGWDGNEKLFF	TGTGCCACCAGTGATGGCAGGGGATGGGATGGTAATGAAAAACTGTTTTTT
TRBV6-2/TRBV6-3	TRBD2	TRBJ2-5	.	CASSADLGGGTETQYF	TGTGCCAGCAGCGCGGATTTGGGCGGGGGGACGGAGACCCAGTACTTC
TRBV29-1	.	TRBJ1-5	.	CSVAGGLTDTQHF	TGCAGCGTTGCGGGGGGGCTCACAGATACGCAGCATTTT
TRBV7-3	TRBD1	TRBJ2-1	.	CASSFMGTGRNEQFF	TGTGCCAGCAGCTTTATGGGGACAGGGCGGAATGAGCAGTTCTTC
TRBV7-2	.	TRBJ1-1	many	CASSSTVNTEAFF	TGTGCCAGCAGCTCGACGGTGAACACTGAAGCTTTCTTT
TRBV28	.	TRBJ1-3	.	CASSLPGGLSSGNTIYF	TGTGCCAGCAGTTTGCCCGGGGGTTTGAGCTCTGGAAACACCATATATTTT
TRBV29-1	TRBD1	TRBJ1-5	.	CSVGQGANQPQHF	TGCAGCGTTGGGCAGGGGGCAAATCAGCCCCAGCATTTT
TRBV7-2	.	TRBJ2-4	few	CASSLDPGLNIQYF	TGTGCCAGCAGCTTGGATCCGGGTTTAAACATTCAGTACTTC